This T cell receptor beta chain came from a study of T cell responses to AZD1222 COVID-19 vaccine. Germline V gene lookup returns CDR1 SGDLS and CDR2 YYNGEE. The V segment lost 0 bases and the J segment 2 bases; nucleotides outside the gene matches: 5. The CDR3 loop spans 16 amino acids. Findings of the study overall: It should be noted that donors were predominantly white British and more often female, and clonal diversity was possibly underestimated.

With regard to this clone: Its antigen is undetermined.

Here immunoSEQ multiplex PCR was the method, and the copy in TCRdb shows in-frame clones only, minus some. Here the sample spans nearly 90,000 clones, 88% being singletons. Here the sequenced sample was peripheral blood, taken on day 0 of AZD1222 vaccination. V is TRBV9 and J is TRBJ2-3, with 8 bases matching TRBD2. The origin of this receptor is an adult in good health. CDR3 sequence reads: CASSVGTGGVTDTQYF. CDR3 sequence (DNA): TGTGCCAGCAGCGTAGGGACGGGAGGGGTCACAGATACGCAGTATTTT.